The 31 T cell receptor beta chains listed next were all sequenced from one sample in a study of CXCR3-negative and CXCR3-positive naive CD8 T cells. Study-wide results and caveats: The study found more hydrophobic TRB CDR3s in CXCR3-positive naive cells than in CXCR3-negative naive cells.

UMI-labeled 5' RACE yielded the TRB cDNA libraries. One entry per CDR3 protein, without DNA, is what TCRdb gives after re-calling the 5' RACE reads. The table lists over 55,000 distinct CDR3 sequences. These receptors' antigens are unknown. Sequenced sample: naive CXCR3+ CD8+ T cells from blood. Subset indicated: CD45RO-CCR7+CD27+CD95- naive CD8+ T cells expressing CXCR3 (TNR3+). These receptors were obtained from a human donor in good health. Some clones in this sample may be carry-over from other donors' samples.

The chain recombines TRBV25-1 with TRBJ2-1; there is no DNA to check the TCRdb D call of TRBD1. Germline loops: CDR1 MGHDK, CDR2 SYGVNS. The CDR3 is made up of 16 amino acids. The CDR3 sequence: CASSDLSRDIYNEQFF.

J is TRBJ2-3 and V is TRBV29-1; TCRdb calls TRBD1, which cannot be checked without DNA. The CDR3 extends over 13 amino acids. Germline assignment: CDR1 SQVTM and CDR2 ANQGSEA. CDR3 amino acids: CSEGQGNSDTQYF.

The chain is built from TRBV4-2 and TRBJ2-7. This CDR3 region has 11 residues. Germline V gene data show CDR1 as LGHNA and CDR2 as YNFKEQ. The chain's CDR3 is CASSHLYEQYF.

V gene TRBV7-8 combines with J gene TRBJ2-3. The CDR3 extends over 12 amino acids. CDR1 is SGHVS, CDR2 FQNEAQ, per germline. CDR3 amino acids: CASSLSTDTQYF.

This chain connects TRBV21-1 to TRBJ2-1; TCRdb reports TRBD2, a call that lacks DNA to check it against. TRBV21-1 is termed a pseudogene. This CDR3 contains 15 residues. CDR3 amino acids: CASRRGGGNYNEQFF.

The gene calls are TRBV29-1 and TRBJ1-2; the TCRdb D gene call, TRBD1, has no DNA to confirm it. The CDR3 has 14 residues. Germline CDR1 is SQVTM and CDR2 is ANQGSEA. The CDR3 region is CSVEVLGADYGYTF.

This CDR3 reads CASSKGPQGGSATNEKLFF. The chain carries TRBV21-1 and TRBJ1-4. TRBV21-1 is a pseudogene. This CDR3 spans 19 amino acids.

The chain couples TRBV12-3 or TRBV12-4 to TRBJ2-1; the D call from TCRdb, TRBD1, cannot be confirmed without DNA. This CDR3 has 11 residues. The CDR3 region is CASGSGNEQFF.

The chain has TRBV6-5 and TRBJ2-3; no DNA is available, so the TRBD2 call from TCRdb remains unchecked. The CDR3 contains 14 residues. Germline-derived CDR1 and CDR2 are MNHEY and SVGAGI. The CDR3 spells CASMAGGPTDTQYF.

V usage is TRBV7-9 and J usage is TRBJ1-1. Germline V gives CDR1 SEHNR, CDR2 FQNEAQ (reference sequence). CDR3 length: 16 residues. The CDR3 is CASSLLLGGRSTEAFF.

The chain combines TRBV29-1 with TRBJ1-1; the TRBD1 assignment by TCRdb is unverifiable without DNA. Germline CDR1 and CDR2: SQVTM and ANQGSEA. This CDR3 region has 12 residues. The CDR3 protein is CSVEETGNEAFF.

CDR3 loop: CASSLTQGSYEQYF. The chain is built from TRBV7-3 and TRBJ2-7; without DNA, the TCRdb call of TRBD1 cannot be checked. Germline V lookup: CDR1 SGHTA, CDR2 FQGTGA. This CDR3 region has 14 residues.

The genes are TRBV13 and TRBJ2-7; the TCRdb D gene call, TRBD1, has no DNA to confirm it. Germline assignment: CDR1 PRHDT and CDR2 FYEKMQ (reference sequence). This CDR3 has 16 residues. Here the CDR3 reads CASSLSLGGEDYEQYF.

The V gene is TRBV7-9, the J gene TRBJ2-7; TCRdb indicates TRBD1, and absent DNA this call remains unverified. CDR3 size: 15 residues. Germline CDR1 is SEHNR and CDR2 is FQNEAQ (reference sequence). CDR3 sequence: CASSRPGGTAYEQYF.

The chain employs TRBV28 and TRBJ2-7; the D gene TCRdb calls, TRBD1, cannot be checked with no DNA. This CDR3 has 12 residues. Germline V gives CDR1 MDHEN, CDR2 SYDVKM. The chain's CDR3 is CAIAPAQGEQYF.

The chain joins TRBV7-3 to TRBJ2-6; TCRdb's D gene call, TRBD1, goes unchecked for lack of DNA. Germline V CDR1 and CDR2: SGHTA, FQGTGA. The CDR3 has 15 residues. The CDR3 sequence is CASSSAGAGANVLTF.

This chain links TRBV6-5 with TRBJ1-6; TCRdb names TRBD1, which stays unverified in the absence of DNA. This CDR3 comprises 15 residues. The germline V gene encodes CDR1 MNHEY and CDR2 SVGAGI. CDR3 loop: CASTRGQGAGSPLHF.

This CDR3 reads CASSLIARGDIQYF. J is TRBJ2-4 and V is TRBV12-3 or TRBV12-4; TCRdb's D gene call, TRBD1, goes unchecked for lack of DNA. This CDR3 region has 14 residues.

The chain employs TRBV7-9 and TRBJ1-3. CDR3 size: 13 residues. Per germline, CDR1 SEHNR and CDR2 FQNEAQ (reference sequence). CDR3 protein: CASSPVSGNTIYF. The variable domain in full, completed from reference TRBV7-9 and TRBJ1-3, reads DTGVSQNPRHKITKRGQNVTFRCDPISEHNRLYWYRQTLGQGPEFLTYFQNEAQLEKSRLLSDRFSAERPKGSFSTLEIQRTEQGDSAMYLCASSPVSGNTIYFGEGSWLTVV.

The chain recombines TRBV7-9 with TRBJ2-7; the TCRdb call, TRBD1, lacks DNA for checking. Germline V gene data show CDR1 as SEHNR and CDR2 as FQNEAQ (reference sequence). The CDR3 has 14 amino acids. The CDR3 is CASSAPGSSYEQYF.

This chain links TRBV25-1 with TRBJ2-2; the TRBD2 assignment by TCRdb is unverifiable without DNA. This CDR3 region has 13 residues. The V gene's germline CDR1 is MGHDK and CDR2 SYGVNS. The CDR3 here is CASSVGQTGELFF. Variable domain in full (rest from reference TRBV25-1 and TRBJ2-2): EADIYQTPRYLVIGTGKKITLECSQTMGHDKMYWYQQDPGMELHLIHYSYGVNSTEKGDLSSESTVSRIRTEHFPLTLESARPSHTSQYLCASSVGQTGELFFGEGSRLTVL.

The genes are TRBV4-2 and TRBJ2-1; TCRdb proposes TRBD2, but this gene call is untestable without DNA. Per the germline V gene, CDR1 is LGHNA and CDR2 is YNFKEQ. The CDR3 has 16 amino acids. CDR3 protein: CASSQVGTGGSNEQFF.

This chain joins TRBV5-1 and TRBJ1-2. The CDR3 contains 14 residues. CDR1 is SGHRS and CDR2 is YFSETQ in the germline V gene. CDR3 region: CASSLEGGAVGYTF.

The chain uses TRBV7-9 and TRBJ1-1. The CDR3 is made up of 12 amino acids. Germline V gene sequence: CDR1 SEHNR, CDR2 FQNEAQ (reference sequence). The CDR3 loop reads CASSGYSTEAFF.

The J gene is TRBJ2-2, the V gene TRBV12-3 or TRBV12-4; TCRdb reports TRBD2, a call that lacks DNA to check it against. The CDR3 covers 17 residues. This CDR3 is CASSPAPGLPNTGELFF.

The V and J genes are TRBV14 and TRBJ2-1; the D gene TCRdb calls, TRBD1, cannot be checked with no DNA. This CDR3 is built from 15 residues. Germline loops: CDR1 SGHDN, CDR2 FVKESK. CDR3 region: CASSLWTGAYNEQFF.

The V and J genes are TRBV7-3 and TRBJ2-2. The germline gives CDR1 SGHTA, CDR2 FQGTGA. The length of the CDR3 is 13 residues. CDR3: CASSFGGTGELFF. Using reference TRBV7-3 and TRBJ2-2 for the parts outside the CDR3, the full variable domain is GAGVSQTPSNKVTEKGKYVELRCDPISGHTALYWYRQSLGQGPEFLIYFQGTGAADDSGLPNDRFFAVRPEGSVSTLKIQRTERGDSAVYLCASSFGGTGELFFGEGSRLTVL.

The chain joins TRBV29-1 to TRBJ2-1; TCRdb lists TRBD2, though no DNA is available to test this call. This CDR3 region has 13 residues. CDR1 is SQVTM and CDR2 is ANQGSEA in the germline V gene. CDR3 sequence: CSVPSGGASEQFF.

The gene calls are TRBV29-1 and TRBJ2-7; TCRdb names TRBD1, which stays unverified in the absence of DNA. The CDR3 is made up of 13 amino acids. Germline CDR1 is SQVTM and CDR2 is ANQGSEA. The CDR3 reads CSAAGGGSYEQYF.

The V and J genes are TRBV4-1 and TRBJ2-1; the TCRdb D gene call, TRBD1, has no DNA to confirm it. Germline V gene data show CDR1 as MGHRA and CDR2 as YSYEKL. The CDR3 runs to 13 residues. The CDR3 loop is CASSQETGNEQFF.

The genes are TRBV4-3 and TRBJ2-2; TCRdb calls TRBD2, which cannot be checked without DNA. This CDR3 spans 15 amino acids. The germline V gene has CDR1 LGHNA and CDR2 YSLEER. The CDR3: CASSQERGSSGELFF.